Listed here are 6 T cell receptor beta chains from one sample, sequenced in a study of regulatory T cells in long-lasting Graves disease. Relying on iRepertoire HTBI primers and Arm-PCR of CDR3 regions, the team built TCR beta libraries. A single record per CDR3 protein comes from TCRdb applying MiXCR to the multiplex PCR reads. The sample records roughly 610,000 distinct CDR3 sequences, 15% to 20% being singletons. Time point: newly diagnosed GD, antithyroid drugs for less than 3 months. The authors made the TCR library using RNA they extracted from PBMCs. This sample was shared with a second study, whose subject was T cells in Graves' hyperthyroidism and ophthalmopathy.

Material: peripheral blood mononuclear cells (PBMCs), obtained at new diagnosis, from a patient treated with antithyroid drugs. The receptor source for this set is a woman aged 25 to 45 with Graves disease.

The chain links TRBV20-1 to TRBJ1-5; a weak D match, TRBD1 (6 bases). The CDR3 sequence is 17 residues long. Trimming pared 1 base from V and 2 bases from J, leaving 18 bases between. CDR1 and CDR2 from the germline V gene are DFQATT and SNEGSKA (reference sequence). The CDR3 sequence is CSARGGGGAEGNQPQHF. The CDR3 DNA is TGCAGTGCTAGAGGTGGGGGGGGGGCCGAGGGCAATCAGCCCCAGCATTTT.

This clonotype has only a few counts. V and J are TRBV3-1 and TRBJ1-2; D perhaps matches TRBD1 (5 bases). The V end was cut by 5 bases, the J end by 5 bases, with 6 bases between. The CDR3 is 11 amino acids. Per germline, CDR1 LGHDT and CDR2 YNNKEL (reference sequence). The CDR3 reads CASSKGYGYTF. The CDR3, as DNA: TGTGCCAGCAGCAAGGGGTATGGCTACACCTTC.

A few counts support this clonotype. The CDR3 loop reads CASGDRRNNEQFF. In DNA, the CDR3 is TGTGCCAGTGGGGACAGAAGAAACAATGAGCAGTTCTTC. The J gene is TRBJ2-1, the V gene TRBV6-2 or TRBV6-3; 7 bases match TRBD1. Per germline, CDR1 MNHEY and CDR2 SVGEGT. V dropped 9 bases and J dropped 5; count of bases not matched to a gene: 7. The CDR3 covers 13 residues.

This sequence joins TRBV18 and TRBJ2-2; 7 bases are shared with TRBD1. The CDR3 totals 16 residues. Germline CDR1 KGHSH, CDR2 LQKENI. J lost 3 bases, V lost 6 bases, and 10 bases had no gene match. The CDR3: CASSAQGQAYTGELFF. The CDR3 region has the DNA TGTGCCAGCTCTGCGCAAGGACAGGCTTACACCGGGGAGCTGTTTTTT.

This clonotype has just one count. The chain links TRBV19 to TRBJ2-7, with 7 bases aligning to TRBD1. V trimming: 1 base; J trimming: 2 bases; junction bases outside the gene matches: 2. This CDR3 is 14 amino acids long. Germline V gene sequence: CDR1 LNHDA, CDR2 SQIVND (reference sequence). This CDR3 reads CASSIGQGTYEQYF. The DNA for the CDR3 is TGTGCCAGTAGTATAGGACAGGGAACCTACGAGCAGTACTTC.

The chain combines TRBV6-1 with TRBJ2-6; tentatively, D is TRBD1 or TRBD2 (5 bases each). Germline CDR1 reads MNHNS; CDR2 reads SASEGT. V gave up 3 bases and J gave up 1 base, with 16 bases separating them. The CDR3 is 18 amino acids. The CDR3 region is CASSDGKGTSSGANVLTF. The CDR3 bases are TGTGCCAGCAGTGACGGGAAAGGGACCTCTTCTGGGGCCAACGTCCTGACTTTC.